The 2 T cell receptor beta chains listed next were all sequenced from one sample in a study of cytomegalovirus exposure and HLA in healthy donors. Primers included in the PCR were 60 Vbeta and 13 Jbeta primers. Data came from immunoSEQ multiplex PCR; TCRdb stores just in-frame clones and leaves some out. The sample lists about 170,000 clones; roughly 86% were seen once. Sequencing input: PBMCs. These receptors were obtained from a girl aged 10-17 years in good health and CMV-seropositive.

The chain links TRBV15 to TRBJ2-5; D possibly corresponds to TRBD2 (6 bases). V gave up 7 bases and J gave up 4 bases, with 16 bases separating them. The CDR3 extends over 14 amino acids. In germline, CDR1 is LNHNV, CDR2 YYDKDF (reference sequence). Here the CDR3 reads CATNSGLSRETQYF. DNA for the CDR3: TGTGCCACCAACTCGGGACTGTCGAGAGAGACCCAGTACTTC.

The chain uses TRBV7-3 and TRBJ1-2, with 7 bases matching TRBD1. The CDR3 extends over 15 amino acids. Germline CDR1 is SGHTA and CDR2 is FQGTGA. With V trimmed by 1 base and J by 2 bases, 4 bases remained unmatched. CDR3 sequence: CASSLRGGTNYGYTF. As DNA, the CDR3 is TGTGCCAGCAGCTTAAGAGGGGGCACCAACTATGGCTACACCTTC.